This T cell receptor (beta chain) was recorded in a study of OX40 agonist ivuxolimab in advanced cancers. Across the whole study: Among those treated, three patients had partial responses, one with hepatocellular carcinoma and two with cutaneous melanoma.

Germline V gene data show CDR1 as MNHNY and CDR2 as SVGAGI (reference sequence). J gave up 4 bases and V 0 bases, and 6 bases lay outside the gene matches. The CDR3 length is 16 residues. This table comes from immunoSEQ multiplex PCR, and its TCRdb copy is limited to in-frame clones, with some not included. This sample has under 60,000 clones; about 82% occur once, and the top ten carry less than 5%. V is TRBV6-6 and J is TRBJ2-3; 8 bases align to TRBD2. The TCR was taken from an adult with an advanced solid tumor such as melanoma, head and neck, liver or kidney cancer. Material: CD4+ or CD8+ T cells sorted from blood, obtained in a trial of the OX40 agonist ivuxolimab. The CDR3 loop is CASSYSTSEGADTQYF. CDR3 coding DNA: TGTGCCAGCAGTTACTCGACTAGCGAGGGAGCAGATACGCAGTATTTT.